These 14 T cell receptor beta chains share one sample of origin, sequenced in a study of vaccination and CD4 T cells after COVID-19. Treatment indicated: roughly nine-day PBMC culture with coronavirus spike peptide pools or control peptides (ViraFEST assay). These TCRs are of unknown antigen specificity. Sequenced with the Oncomine TCR Beta short-read assay was DNA taken from cultured CD4+ T cells. TCRdb analysed the PCR reads with MiXCR anew, one entry per CDR3 protein. The sample consists of approximately 21,000 distinct CDR3 sequences, 55% of them appearing once. Source material: CD4+ T cells from blood, cultured in vitro. The receptors shown here come from a human donor who had recovered from COVID-19.

The chain employs TRBV11-1 and TRBJ2-5, with TRBD1 matching over 7 bases. V was clipped by 5 bases and J by 0 bases; unmatched bases: 3. The CDR3 totals 14 residues. CDR1 SGHAT and CDR2 FQDESV come from the germline V gene (reference sequence). The CDR3, as DNA: TGTGCCAGCAGCCCTGACAGGGACCAAGAGACCCAGTACTTC. Translation: CASSPDRDQETQYF.

There are a few counts of this clonotype. The chain employs TRBV7-9 and TRBJ2-3; 8 bases are shared with TRBD2. With 5 bases clipped from V and 1 base from J, the junction kept 5 bases outside the gene matches. Germline CDR1 reads SEHNR; CDR2 reads FQNEAQ (reference sequence). The CDR3 spans 15 residues. CDR3 DNA: TGTGCCAGCAGCCGGAGCGGGAGCGGCACAGATACGCAGTATTTT. Translated, it gives CASSRSGSGTDTQYF.

This chain connects TRBV6-1 to TRBJ2-5; a possible D gene is TRBD1 (5 bases). From germline, CDR1 is MNHNS and CDR2 SASEGT. The CDR3 consists of 15 residues. The V gene lost 7 bases and the J gene lost 2 bases, with 17 bases spanning the gap. CDR3 in DNA: TGTGCCAGCAACCTCGACAGCAGACCACAAGAGACCCAGTACTTC. It yields the protein CASNLDSRPQETQYF.

This clonotype was observed a single time. The CDR3 spells CASSATGTSGITGYEQYF. The CDR3 DNA reads as TGTGCCAGCAGTGCGACCGGAACTAGCGGGATCACGGGGTACGAGCAGTACTTC. The chain joins TRBV28 to TRBJ2-7; 10 nucleotides match TRBD2. The CDR3 has 18 residues. CDR1 is MDHEN, CDR2 SYDVKM, per germline. V lost 5 bases to trimming and J lost 4 bases; unmatched junction nucleotides: 17.

The J gene is TRBJ2-2, the V gene TRBV20-1, with TRBD1 identical over 12 bases. The CDR3 is made up of 15 amino acids. Trimming took 3 bases from V and 7 from J; bases not matched to a gene: 6. CDR1 and CDR2 from the germline V gene are DFQATT and SNEGSKA (reference sequence). The CDR3 DNA sequence: TGCAGTGCTAGTTTTGGGACAGGGGGCATCGGGGAGCTGTTTTTT. It encodes CSASFGTGGIGELFF.

This sequence joins TRBV5-1 and TRBJ2-7; a weak D match, TRBD1 (6 bases). Germline values: CDR1 SGHRS, CDR2 YFSETQ. The germline V and J ends were trimmed by 3 bases and 2 bases, with 9 bases remaining between them. The CDR3 consists of 13 residues. The CDR3 reads CASSSGQTYEQYF. The DNA for the CDR3 is TGCGCCAGCAGCTCCGGACAGACCTACGAGCAGTACTTC.

Only a few counts were recorded for this clonotype. The chain is built from TRBV4-1 and TRBJ1-5; no clear D. Germline CDR1 reads MGHRA; CDR2 reads YSYEKL. The CDR3 consists of 15 residues. Deletions cut 2 bases from V and 3 bases from J, with 11 bases between. CDR3 region: CASSQFWGPNQPQHF. For the CDR3, the DNA is TGCGCCAGCAGCCAATTCTGGGGTCCCAATCAGCCCCAGCATTTT.

This chain joins TRBV14 and TRBJ2-7; TRBD2 agrees at 9 bases. Germline V gene lookup returns CDR1 SGHDN and CDR2 FVKESK. V lost 5 bases, J lost 5 bases, and 7 bases stayed unmatched. The CDR3 has 14 amino acids. CDR3 DNA: TGTGCCAGCAGCGTAGGCGGGGGGGCCGACGAGCAGTACTTC. It specifies CASSVGGGADEQYF.

The J gene is TRBJ2-3, the V gene TRBV18; 7 bases align to TRBD1. Germline V gene data show CDR1 as KGHSH and CDR2 as LQKENI. The CDR3 extends over 16 amino acids. V lost 3 bases and J lost 2; bases outside the gene matches: 8. DNA of the CDR3: TGTGCCAGCTCACCCTTTTCGACAGGGAACACAGATACGCAGTATTTT. Translation gives CASSPFSTGNTDTQYF. Supplemented by reference TRBV18 and TRBJ2-3, the full variable domain reads NAGVMQNPRHLVRRRGQEARLRCSPMKGHSHVYWYRQLPEEGLKFMVYLQKENIIDESGMPKERFSAEFPKEGPSILRIQQVVRGDSAAYFCASSPFSTGNTDTQYFGPGTRLTVL.

This chain uses TRBV11-2 with TRBJ2-3, with 12 bases that match TRBD2. This CDR3 contains 15 residues. The J segment lost 5 bases and the V segment lost 2 bases, leaving 2 bases of the junction unmatched. CDR1 and CDR2 from the germline V gene are SGHAT and FQNNGV. For the CDR3, the DNA is TGTGCCAGCAGCTTAAGGACTAGCGGGGAAGATACGCAGTATTTT. Residues: CASSLRTSGEDTQYF.

The chain carries TRBV7-3 and TRBJ2-2; 8 nucleotides align to TRBD1. Germline V lookup: CDR1 SGHTA, CDR2 FQGTGA. The CDR3 loop spans 18 amino acids. Trimming took 5 bases from V and 1 from J; bases not matched to a gene: 12. This chain's CDR3 is CASSPYARDRWNTGELFF. The CDR3 bases are TGTGCCAGCAGCCCATATGCCCGGGACAGGTGGAACACCGGGGAGCTGTTTTTT.

The chain is built from TRBV5-4 and TRBJ2-3; TRBD2 aligns across 9 bases. V shed 0 bases and J 2 bases; nucleotides not matched to a gene: 1. CDR3 length: 15 amino acids. Germline CDR1 is SGHNT and CDR2 is YYREEE (reference sequence). The CDR3, as DNA: TGTGCCAGCAGCTTGGGACTAGCGGACACAGATACGCAGTATTTT. Its protein is CASSLGLADTDTQYF.

The chain combines TRBV7-2 with TRBJ2-7; 10 bases are a match to TRBD2. The trim removed 1 base at V and 1 base at J, leaving 1 base unmatched. The CDR3 is made up of 15 amino acids. Germline V gives CDR1 SGHTA, CDR2 FQGNSA. Written as DNA, the CDR3 is TGTGCCAGCAGCTTAGAAGCGGGGGGGTCCTACGAGCAGTACTTC. It is translated as CASSLEAGGSYEQYF.

V usage is TRBV4-3 and J usage is TRBJ2-7; possible D gene TRBD2, 6 bases. The CDR3 has 18 amino acids. Germline values: CDR1 LGHNA, CDR2 YSLEER. The V gene lost 0 bases and the J gene lost 3 bases, with 21 bases spanning the gap. The CDR3 here is CASSQEVPAGNPLYEQYF. The CDR3 region has the DNA TGCGCCAGCAGCCAAGAGGTTCCGGCGGGAAATCCCCTCTACGAGCAGTACTTC.